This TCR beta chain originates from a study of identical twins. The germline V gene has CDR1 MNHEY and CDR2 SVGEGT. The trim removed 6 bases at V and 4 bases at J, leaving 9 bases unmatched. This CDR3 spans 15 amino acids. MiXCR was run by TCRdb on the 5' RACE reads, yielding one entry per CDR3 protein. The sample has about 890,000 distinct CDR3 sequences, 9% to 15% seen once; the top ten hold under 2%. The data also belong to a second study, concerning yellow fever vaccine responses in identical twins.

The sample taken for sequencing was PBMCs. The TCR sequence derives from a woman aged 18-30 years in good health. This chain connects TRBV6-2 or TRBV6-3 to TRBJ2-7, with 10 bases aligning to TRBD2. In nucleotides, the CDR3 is TGTGCCAGCAGAGTATCCGGGACTAGCGTTTACGAGCAGTACTTC. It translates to CASRVSGTSVYEQYF.